This T cell receptor beta chain is from a study of T cell responses to AZD1222 COVID-19 vaccine. The repertoire was sequenced with immunoSEQ multiplex PCR; TCRdb's copy has only in-frame clones and lacks some. Of about 120,000 clones in the sample, about 87% were seen once. The CDR3 length is 14 residues. Between the trimmed V and J ends, which lost 2 bases and 2 bases, there was a span of 7 bases. CDR1 and CDR2 from the germline V gene are MNHEY and SVGAGI. The chain carries TRBV6-5 and TRBJ2-1; no reliable D call. The clonotype comes from an adult in good health. Sequenced material: peripheral blood, taken on day 0 of AZD1222 vaccination. CDR3 amino acids: CASSYEDPYNEQFF. CDR3 DNA sequence: TGTGCCAGCAGTTACGAGGATCCCTACAATGAGCAGTTCTTC.